Each of the 29 T cell receptor beta chains below was sequenced from the same sample in a study of molecular identifiers for immune sequencing clone quantification (dated by TCRdb to 2016 to 2018). The library was made by PCR. TCRdb lists the instrument as NextSeq 500. In-frame beta chains were kept once TCRdb had trimmed the public reads at Q25 with fastp and called clones with MiXCR. Every distinct CDR3 protein forms one entry, paired with its most common genes and DNA. This sample lists about 320,000 distinct CDR3 sequences; over 20% were detected once. 0.65% to 0.95% of the sample comes from the top ten. Sequenced input: naive CD8+ T cells from blood, with Jurkat cell RNA spiked in. Read against the paper, the sample's cell subset or site label means: FACS-sorted CD8+CD4-CCR7+CD45RA+ naive T cells. The origin of the receptors is a human donor in good health. Some libraries in this study had Jurkat cell RNA spiked in.

J is TRBJ2-1 and V is TRBV12-3 or TRBV12-4; no reliable D call. CDR3 length: 12 amino acids. V was shortened by 4 bases and J by 7 bases, with 8 bases between the two germline ends. The CDR3 DNA reads as TGTGCCAGCAGTTCCCGTCCGAATGAGCAGTTCTTC. Amino acids: CASSSRPNEQFF.

The table lists this clonotype with a few counts. The chain uses TRBV10-3 and TRBJ2-7; tentative D call: TRBD1 (7 bases). Germline V CDR1 and CDR2: ENHRY, SYGVKD. This CDR3 spans 13 amino acids. V was cut by 5 bases and J by 4 bases, with 12 bases left in between. As DNA, the CDR3 is TGTGCCATCAGTCCCAGGGGGGAGTACGAGCAGTACTTC. Protein: CAISPRGEYEQYF.

Notes on this clonotype: A much larger clone differs from this one at a single base, so this may be a read error. The genes are TRBV5-1 and TRBJ2-5; 7 bases are shared with TRBD1. Germline V gene data show CDR1 as SGHRS and CDR2 as YFSETQ. CDR3 length: 16 residues. V was clipped by 7 bases and J by 0 bases; unmatched bases: 12. The CDR3 protein is CASCPKTGLYQETQYF. The DNA of the CDR3 is TGCGCCAGCTGCCCCAAGACAGGGCTGTACCAAGAGACCCAGTACTTC.

A remark on this clonotype: A clone one base away is much larger, so this may be a read error. The chain uses TRBV12-3 or TRBV12-4 and TRBJ1-1; D is possibly TRBD1 (5 bases). V was cut by 9 bases and J by 1 base, with 21 bases left in between. The length of the CDR3 is 16 residues. The CDR3 DNA reads as TGTGCCAGTAAATTCCGGGACGGAGGTACGAACACTGAAGCTTTCTTT. It translates to CASKFRDGGTNTEAFF.

In regard to this clonotype: The conserved phenylalanine or tryptophan is not found at the CDR3 terminus, so this likely reflects a read error. The chain joins TRBV29-1 to TRBJ1-1; 8 bases fit TRBD1. The J segment lost 3 bases and the V segment lost 7 bases, leaving 7 bases of the junction unmatched. Germline assignment: CDR1 SQVTM and CDR2 ANQGSEA. The CDR3 sequence is 13 residues long. The CDR3 loop reads CSADRGFYTEAFL. Written as DNA, the CDR3 is TGCAGCGCCGACAGGGGTTTTTACACTGAAGCTTTCCTT.

This clonotype was observed a few times. The genes are TRBV27 and TRBJ2-3; perhaps TRBD2 as D (5 bases). V was clipped by 0 bases and J by 14 bases, with 12 bases between them. Per germline, CDR1 MNHEY and CDR2 SMNVEV (reference sequence). This CDR3 spans 12 amino acids. CDR3 region: CASSLSFGSWYF. CDR3 coding DNA: TGTGCCAGCAGTTTATCGTTTGGGAGCTGGTATTTT.

This clonotype occurred many times. The V call is TRBV11-2, the J call TRBJ2-1, with 10 positions matching TRBD2. There are 15 residues in the CDR3. The J segment lost 1 base and the V segment lost 5 bases, leaving 2 bases of the junction unmatched. Germline CDR1 SGHAT, CDR2 FQNNGV. The CDR3 reads CASSPGLASYNEQFF. The CDR3 DNA sequence: TGTGCCAGCAGCCCGGGACTAGCGTCCTACAATGAGCAGTTCTTC.

For this clonotype: This may be a read error, as it is one base from a much larger clone. Given the absence of the conserved phenylalanine or tryptophan at the CDR3 end, a read error is likely. The chain is built from TRBV4-1 and TRBJ1-2; TRBD1 aligns across 7 bases. V shed 5 bases and J 2 bases; nucleotides not matched to a gene: 2. The germline CDR1 and CDR2 sequences are MGHRA and YSYEKL. This CDR3 is built from 13 residues. Here the CDR3 DNA reads TGCGCCAGCAGCAAGACAGGGAACTATGGCTACACCTTA. Translation gives CASSKTGNYGYTL.

Notes on this clonotype: A much more abundant neighbour one base away suggests this may be a read error. The chain employs TRBV7-9 and TRBJ2-5, with D possibly TRBD1 on 6 matching bases. V lost 5 bases and J lost 2, with 18 bases in between. CDR1 is SEHNR, CDR2 FQNEAQ, per germline (reference sequence). CDR3 length equals 16 residues. This chain's CDR3 is CASSITPRTAQETQYF. CDR3 sequence (DNA): TGTGCCAGCAGCATAACTCCCCGGACAGCTCAAGAGACCCAGTACTTC. The full variable domain, rest sourced from reference TRBV7-9 and TRBJ2-5, is DTGVSQNPRHKITKRGQNVTFRCDPISEHNRLYWYRQTLGQGPEFLTYFQNEAQLEKSRLLSDRFSAERPKGSFSTLEIQRTEQGDSAMYLCASSITPRTAQETQYFGPGTRLLVL.

On this clonotype itself: Given a much more abundant clone one base away, this may be a read error. The chain carries TRBV29-1 and TRBJ2-5; 8 nucleotides line up with TRBD2. The CDR3 has 13 residues. From germline, CDR1 is SQVTM and CDR2 ANQGSEA. The V gene end was trimmed by 4 bases and the J gene end by 4 bases; junction bases not matched to a gene: 5. CDR3: CSVGASGLETQYF. CDR3 nucleotides: TGCAGCGTTGGAGCTAGCGGGCTAGAGACCCAGTACTTC.

This clonotype was counted ten times or more. The CDR3 protein is CASSLGGQPQHF. The CDR3, as DNA: TGTGCCAGCAGCTTAGGGGGACAGCCCCAGCATTTT. The chain recombines TRBV7-9 with TRBJ1-5; D call uncertain. CDR3 length: 12 amino acids. Germline assignment: CDR1 SEHNR and CDR2 FQNEAQ (reference sequence). Trimming pared 1 base from V and 7 bases from J, leaving 5 bases between. Full variable domain (remainder filled in from reference TRBV7-9 and TRBJ1-5): DTGVSQNPRHKITKRGQNVTFRCDPISEHNRLYWYRQTLGQGPEFLTYFQNEAQLEKSRLLSDRFSAERPKGSFSTLEIQRTEQGDSAMYLCASSLGGQPQHFGDGTRLSIL.

This clonotype was picked up many times. The J gene is TRBJ2-3, the V gene TRBV12-3 or TRBV12-4; 13 bases match TRBD2. Unmatched junction bases numbered 5, after V lost 6 bases and J lost 2 bases. This CDR3 comprises 16 residues. CDR3 residues: CASSELAGGLTDTQYF. The CDR3 region has the DNA TGTGCCAGCAGCGAACTAGCGGGAGGGCTCACAGATACGCAGTATTTT.

This clonotype was seen a handful of times. This chain joins TRBV9 and TRBJ2-7; the D is unclear. Trimming stripped 3 bases from V and 2 bases from J, with 12 bases between. Germline-derived CDR1 and CDR2 are SGDLS and YYNGEE. There are 14 residues in the CDR3. CDR3 DNA sequence: TGTGCCAGCAGCGCCCGAAATAGGCCCTACGAGCAGTACTTC. Its protein is CASSARNRPYEQYF.

J is TRBJ1-1 and V is TRBV20-1, with a possible D match to TRBD1 (6 bases). The V end lost 1 base, the J end lost 1 base, and 13 bases lay between the germline ends. The CDR3 spans 15 residues. In germline, CDR1 is DFQATT, CDR2 SNEGSKA (reference sequence). CDR3 region: CSARGFKQGNTEAFF. CDR3 DNA sequence: TGCAGTGCTAGAGGTTTTAAACAGGGGAACACTGAAGCTTTCTTT.

Note on this clonotype: A much larger clone sits a single nucleotide away, making a read error possible. The rearrangement joins TRBV5-6 to TRBJ1-6, with TRBD1 identical over 9 bases. This CDR3 has 14 residues. Germline CDR1 is SGHDT and CDR2 is YYEEEE. The CDR3 loop is CASSLGTGDSPPHF. CDR3 DNA sequence: TGTGCCAGCAGCTTGGGGACAGGGGATTCACCCCCCCACTTT.

The chain has TRBV20-1 and TRBJ2-1; the match to TRBD2 covers 13 bases. The CDR3 consists of 14 residues. Germline values: CDR1 DFQATT, CDR2 SNEGSKA (reference sequence). The CDR3 nucleotides read TGCAGCGCGGGACTAGCGGGGACCTGGGGTGAGCAGTTCTTC. Translated, it gives CSAGLAGTWGEQFF.

The chain combines TRBV5-1 with TRBJ2-3, with D possibly TRBD2 on 5 matching bases. CDR1 SGHRS and CDR2 YFSETQ come from the germline V gene. The CDR3 is 15 residues long. Deletions cut 0 bases from V and 4 bases from J, with 12 bases between. The CDR3 sequence: CASSLVSGFPDTQYF. Written as DNA, the CDR3 is TGCGCCAGCAGCTTGGTTTCGGGGTTCCCAGATACGCAGTATTTT.

This clonotype was picked up a small number of times. CDR3 loop: CSARRGGNTEAFF. DNA of the CDR3: TGCAGTGCTAGGCGCGGGGGGAACACTGAAGCTTTCTTT. This chain joins TRBV20-1 and TRBJ1-1; D possibly corresponds to TRBD1 (5 bases). Germline values: CDR1 DFQATT, CDR2 SNEGSKA (reference sequence). The CDR3 consists of 13 residues. The V and J ends lost 3 bases and 1 base respectively, with 9 bases between them.

This clonotype was counted many times. The chain employs TRBV29-1 and TRBJ2-7; D ambiguous. CDR1 SQVTM and CDR2 ANQGSEA come from the germline V gene. V was cut by 4 bases and J by 0 bases, with 10 bases left in between. This CDR3 spans 13 amino acids. The CDR3 region is CSVGARSSYEQYF. The DNA of the CDR3 is TGCAGCGTTGGAGCAAGGAGCTCCTACGAGCAGTACTTC.

The chain combines TRBV5-1 with TRBJ2-3, with a weak D call TRBD2 (5 bases). This CDR3 contains 16 residues. In germline, CDR1 is SGHRS, CDR2 YFSETQ. Trimming took 0 bases from V and 3 from J, leaving 14 bases between them. Here the CDR3 DNA reads TGCGCCAGCAGCTTGGGACTGGGGAGTTTGACAGATACGCAGTATTTT. Residues: CASSLGLGSLTDTQYF.

Notes on this clonotype: Germline and junction disagree at one end, which may indicate a read error. This rearrangement joins TRBV6-2 or TRBV6-3 to TRBJ2-7, with unresolved D. CDR1 MNHEY and CDR2 SVGEGT come from the germline V gene. This CDR3 comprises 11 residues. The CDR3 DNA sequence: TGTGCCAGCAGTTACTCGTACGAGCCGTACTTC. Translated: CASSYSYEPYF.

On this clonotype: A much larger clone lies a single base off, so this may be a read error. The chain uses TRBV27 and TRBJ2-7, with no clear D. Germline values: CDR1 MNHEY, CDR2 SMNVEV (reference sequence). The CDR3 sequence is 12 residues long. The V end was cut by 6 bases, the J end by 5 bases, with 11 bases between. CDR3 residues: CASRQWFDEQYF. The CDR3 DNA reads as TGTGCCAGCAGACAGTGGTTTGACGAGCAGTACTTC.

To note about this clonotype: One end of the junction fails to match germline, which may point to a read error. The rearrangement joins TRBV20-1 to TRBJ2-5; maybe TRBD2 (5 bases). The CDR3 extends over 13 amino acids. Germline CDR1 is DFQATT and CDR2 is SNEGSKA (reference sequence). The CDR3 protein is CSARRAYQEAQYF. The CDR3 DNA sequence: TGCAGTGCTAGGAGGGCGTACCAAGAGGCCCAGTACTTC.

The chain carries TRBV12-3 or TRBV12-4 and TRBJ2-7; D remains ambiguous. Trimming removed 7 bases at V and 6 bases at J, with 13 bases between. The CDR3 extends over 12 amino acids. The CDR3 here is CASTLGFGEQYF. The CDR3 nucleotides are TGTGCCAGCACCCTAGGGTTCGGCGAGCAGTACTTC.

J is TRBJ2-7 and V is TRBV11-1; 8 bases agree with TRBD1. The length of the CDR3 is 15 residues. Trimming removed 5 bases from V and 2 bases from J; junction bases left unmatched: 8. The germline V gene encodes CDR1 SGHAT and CDR2 FQDESV (reference sequence). The CDR3 bases are TGTGCCAGCAGCGACCGCTCGGACAGGGCCTACGAGCAGTACTTC. Translating gives CASSDRSDRAYEQYF.

The chain joins TRBV27 to TRBJ2-3; D is possibly TRBD1 (5 bases). V lost 2 bases and J lost 0, with 6 bases in between. CDR1 is MNHEY, CDR2 SMNVEV, per germline (reference sequence). The CDR3 has 14 amino acids. The CDR3 here is CASSLGHSTDTQYF. CDR3 sequence (DNA): TGTGCCAGCAGTTTAGGACATAGCACAGATACGCAGTATTTT.

This clonotype was recorded at least ten times. The chain uses TRBV7-9 and TRBJ1-4; D gene uncertain. The V gene's germline CDR1 is SEHNR and CDR2 FQNEAQ (reference sequence). The CDR3 is 15 amino acids. Trimming removed 2 bases from V and 3 bases from J, with 10 bases in between. The CDR3 DNA sequence: TGTGCCAGCAGCTTAATTAACGCGGCTAATGAAAAACTGTTTTTT. Its translation is CASSLINAANEKLFF.

This clonotype showed up many times. The chain carries TRBV6-5 and TRBJ1-1; 7 bases fit TRBD1. J was trimmed by 1 base and V by 5 bases; bases with no gene match: 7. This CDR3 is built from 15 residues. Germline CDR1 is MNHEY and CDR2 is SVGAGI. The CDR3 bases are TGTGCCAGCAGTCGCGACAGGGTTCCGAACACTGAAGCTTTCTTT. Its translation: CASSRDRVPNTEAFF.

There are many counts of this clonotype. The gene calls are TRBV7-8 and TRBJ2-6, with 7 positions matching TRBD1. V lost 5 bases, J lost 0 bases, and 10 bases stayed unmatched. CDR1 is SGHVS, CDR2 FQNEAQ, per germline. This CDR3 spans 18 amino acids. CDR3 coding DNA: TGTGCCAGCAGCACTCCGGGACAGATTTCCTCTGGGGCCAACGTCCTGACTTTC. Translation: CASSTPGQISSGANVLTF.